The entry that follows covers one T cell receptor beta chain sequence. The method was immunoSEQ multiplex PCR; TCRdb's version includes in-frame clones alone and lacks a portion of them. This table holds about 140,000 clones, under 90% found once. This sample stems from a study of blood T cell repertoires in COVID-19. CDR3 length: 14 residues. Germline CDR1 and CDR2: WSHSY and SAAADI. Unmatched junction bases numbered 4, after V lost 6 bases and J lost 3 bases. The clonotype comes from a woman aged 18-35 years who had been exposed to COVID-19. Sequenced material: PBMCs or T cells enriched from blood (not recorded which). The rearrangement uses TRBV10-2 and TRBJ1-4; 7 positions agree with TRBD1. For the CDR3, the DNA is TGCGCCAGCAGAAACAGGGGATCTAATGAAAAACTGTTTTTT. It yields the protein CASRNRGSNEKLFF.